A selection of T cell receptor beta chains follows, all from one sample in a study of blood T cell repertoires in COVID-19. Sequencing used immunoSEQ multiplex PCR; TCRdb keeps in-frame clones, though not all of them. There are roughly 390,000 clones in the sample; 85% occur only once, and roughly 3.4% lies in the top ten. The source material was peripheral blood. Receptors were obtained from a woman aged 18 to 35 with acute or convalescent COVID-19. Both conserved end residues are part of each CDR3. The order of the fields is D gene, J gene, V gene, clone size, CDR3 protein, CDR3 DNA. D genes are given only for firm matches. Clone size is given for some rows only: seen once, a few or many times, or a class if the clone is expanded.

>-|TRBJ1-1|TRBV5-1|-
CASTRDTEAFF
TGCGCCAGCACTCGGGACACTGAAGCTTTCTTT
>-|TRBJ1-5|TRBV2|-
CASSDSGITLNQPQHF
TGTGCCAGCAGTGACTCCGGGATAACTCTCAATCAGCCCCAGCATTTT
>-|TRBJ1-2|TRBV12-5|-
CASGLGQLKHGYTF
TGTGCTAGTGGTTTGGGACAGCTTAAACATGGCTACACCTTC
>-|TRBJ2-3|TRBV7-8|-
CASGGSHTQYF
TGTGCCAGCGGCGGGTCCCATACGCAGTATTTT
>TRBD1|TRBJ1-6|TRBV2|few
CASRGQDNSPLHF
TGTGCCAGCAGGGGACAGGATAATTCACCCCTCCACTTT
>TRBD1|TRBJ1-3|TRBV9|-
CASSPRGQGAGNTIYF
TGTGCCAGCAGCCCCCGGGGACAGGGAGCTGGAAACACCATATATTTT
>-|TRBJ1-1|TRBV12-3/TRBV12-4|-
CASSLRNTEAFF
TGTGCCAGCAGTTTGAGGAACACTGAAGCTTTCTTT
>-|TRBJ2-1|TRBV6-1|-
CASSDPGHRVGDNEQFF
TGTGCCAGCAGTGATCCGGGACACCGCGTAGGAGACAATGAGCAGTTCTTC
>-|TRBJ1-5|TRBV2|-
CASSEEGRDQPQHF
TGTGCCAGCAGTGAGGAGGGTAGGGATCAGCCCCAGCATTTT
>-|TRBJ1-4|TRBV24-1|-
CATSDPTGPNEKLFF
TGTGCCACCAGTGATCCGACAGGTCCAAATGAAAAACTGTTTTTT
>-|TRBJ2-3|TRBV12-3/TRBV12-4|-
CASNLGRPDTQYF
TGTGCCAGCAACCTCGGTCGCCCAGATACGCAGTATTTT
>TRBD1|TRBJ1-5|TRBV28|-
CASSRSTGGGNQPQHF
TGTGCCAGCAGCCGGTCCACAGGGGGCGGCAATCAGCCCCAGCATTTT
>-|TRBJ2-1|TRBV9|-
CASSFGGSAAYNEQFF
TGTGCCAGCAGCTTTGGAGGTTCAGCAGCCTACAATGAGCAGTTCTTC
>-|TRBJ1-2|TRBV5-1|-
CASSPQDRDGYTF
TGCGCCAGCAGCCCACAGGATAGGGATGGCTACACCTTC
>TRBD1|TRBJ2-7|TRBV5-8|once
CASSVTGEENGIAYEQYF
TGTGCCAGCAGCGTGACAGGGGAGGAAAACGGGATAGCGTACGAGCAGTACTTC
>TRBD1|TRBJ2-1|TRBV11-3|-
CASSLSPGQGNNEQFF
TGTGCCAGCAGCCTATCACCGGGACAGGGGAACAATGAGCAGTTCTTC
>TRBD1|TRBJ1-4|TRBV19|-
CASRISGQGMQKLFF
TGTGCCAGTAGAATATCGGGACAGGGAATGCAAAAACTGTTTTTT
>-|TRBJ1-5|TRBV5-1|-
CASSLSGAGTNQPQHF
TGCGCCAGCAGCTTGTCTGGGGCAGGAACTAATCAGCCCCAGCATTTT
>-|TRBJ1-3|TRBV9|-
CASSGSGPSGNTIYF
TGTGCCAGCAGCGGAAGCGGGCCCTCTGGAAACACCATATATTTT
>-|TRBJ1-2|TRBV6-6|-
CASTRQSSGGYTF
TGTGCCAGCACCCGACAGTCTTCGGGTGGCTACACCTTC
>TRBD2|TRBJ2-3|TRBV7-9|few
CASSNSFLAGVDTQYF
TGTGCCAGCAGCAACTCCTTCCTAGCGGGGGTGGATACGCAGTATTTT
>TRBD1|TRBJ2-7|TRBV28|-
CASRRTGPAEQYF
TGTGCCAGCCGTCGGACAGGGCCCGCCGAGCAGTACTTC
>TRBD1|TRBJ1-2|TRBV28|-
CASSTRQGALGGYTF
TGTGCCAGCAGCACCAGACAGGGGGCGCTGGGTGGCTACACCTTC
>TRBD1|TRBJ1-6|TRBV28|-
CASSLTGTAYNSPLHF
TGTGCCAGCAGTCTCACCGGGACAGCCTATAATTCACCCCTCCACTTT
>TRBD2|TRBJ2-7|TRBV4-1|-
CASSQSGGPFVNEQYF
TGCGCCAGCAGCCAAAGCGGGGGGCCCTTTGTCAACGAGCAGTACTTC
>TRBD1|TRBJ1-2|TRBV28|many
CASSLTTGGGGYTF
TGTGCCAGCAGTTTGACGACAGGGGGAGGTGGCTACACCTTC
>-|TRBJ2-5|TRBV14|-
CASSLLRGTQYF
TGTGCCAGCAGCCTCCTGCGTGGGACCCAGTACTTC
>TRBD2|TRBJ2-1|TRBV11-2|-
CASSLLAGGPGNEQFF
TGTGCCAGCAGCCTTCTAGCGGGGGGGCCGGGAAATGAGCAGTTCTTC
>TRBD1|TRBJ1-6|TRBV6-1|few
CASSEPGQYNSPLHF
TGTGCCAGCAGTGAACCGGGACAGTATAATTCACCCCTCCACTTT
>-|TRBJ1-4|TRBV7-6|-
CASSLDPGRWVF
TGTGCCAGCAGCTTAGATCCCGGGAGATGGGTTTTT
>-|TRBJ1-1|TRBV5-1|-
CASSLTEWTEAFF
TGCGCCAGCAGCTTAACAGAATGGACTGAAGCTTTCTTT
>TRBD1|TRBJ1-6|TRBV2|-
CASRDPTGDNSPLHF
TGTGCCAGCAGAGATCCGACAGGGGATAATTCACCCCTCCACTTT
>-|TRBJ1-2|TRBV7-3|-
CASSLSGNPDGGYTF
TGTGCCAGCAGCTTATCCGGAAACCCTGACGGGGGCTACACCTTC
>-|TRBJ2-3|TRBV14|-
CASSLSFRGAADTQYF
TGTGCCAGCAGCCTAAGCTTCAGGGGAGCAGCAGATACGCAGTATTTT
>TRBD2|TRBJ2-1|TRBV3-1/TRBV3-2|-
CASSQRTSGSSYNEQFF
TGTGCCAGCAGCCAACGTACTAGCGGCAGCTCCTACAATGAGCAGTTCTTC
>-|TRBJ1-2|TRBV7-8|-
CASSLVPGQRDGYTF
TGTGCCAGCAGCTTAGTTCCCGGACAGAGAGATGGCTACACCTTC
>-|TRBJ2-7|TRBV4-1|once
CASSQDFGGLAYEQYF
TGCGCCAGCAGCCAAGATTTTGGGGGGTTAGCCTACGAGCAGTACTTC
>-|TRBJ2-7|TRBV19|-
CASSTGESYEQYF
TGTGCCAGTAGTACAGGGGAGTCCTACGAGCAGTACTTC
>-|TRBJ1-2|TRBV18|-
CASSTSGNYGYTF
TGTGCCAGCTCAACATCGGGAAACTATGGCTACACCTTC
>TRBD1|TRBJ2-7|TRBV2|-
CASSEASDRASEQYF
TGTGCCAGCAGTGAAGCTTCAGACAGGGCATCCGAGCAGTACTTC
>-|TRBJ1-1|TRBV6-5|-
CASSSVREGTEAFF
TGTGCCAGCAGTAGCGTCAGGGAGGGTACTGAAGCTTTCTTT
>-|TRBJ1-2|TRBV2|-
CASIPSTVRSYGYTF
TGTGCCAGCATACCGTCGACAGTCCGATCCTATGGCTACACCTTC
>TRBD1|TRBJ1-2|TRBV2|-
CASSDTGVYGYTF
TGTGCCAGCAGTGACACAGGGGTCTATGGCTACACCTTC
>TRBD1|TRBJ1-1|TRBV25-1|-
CASSRRDRDVKTEAFF
TGTGCCAGCAGTCGCCGGGACAGGGACGTCAAGACTGAAGCTTTCTTT
>-|TRBJ1-4|TRBV28|-
CATAGDTNEKLFF
TGTGCCACCGCCGGGGATACTAATGAAAAACTGTTTTTT
>-|TRBJ1-1|TRBV15|-
CATSRDQGTEAFF
TGTGCCACCAGCAGAGATCAGGGAACTGAAGCTTTCTTT
>-|TRBJ2-7|TRBV3-1/TRBV3-2|-
CASSQSDEQYF
TGTGCCAGCAGCCAATCAGACGAGCAGTACTTC
>TRBD1|TRBJ1-2|TRBV29-1|-
CSVDQVTGAHGYTF
TGCAGCGTTGATCAAGTGACAGGGGCACATGGCTACACCTTC
>-|TRBJ1-3|TRBV18|few
CASFHAGLQNTIYF
TGTGCCAGCTTCCACGCAGGACTGCAAAACACCATATATTTT
>-|TRBJ1-2|TRBV6-4|-
CASSDTGEGGYTF
TGTGCCAGCAGTGACACCGGGGAGGGTGGCTACACCTTC
>TRBD1|TRBJ1-4|TRBV24-1|few
CATSEDRQGTNEKLFF
TGTGCCACCAGTGAGGACCGACAGGGGACTAATGAAAAACTGTTTTTT
>TRBD1|TRBJ2-5|TRBV6-6|-
CASSSHGQGGETQYF
TGTGCCAGCAGTTCGCATGGACAGGGGGGGGAGACCCAGTACTTC
>-|TRBJ2-7|TRBV5-1|few
CASSESYEQYF
TGCGCCAGCAGCGAGTCTTACGAGCAGTACTTC
>TRBD2|TRBJ2-7|TRBV2|-
CASSTGTSVEQYF
TGTGCCAGCAGTACCGGGACTAGCGTCGAGCAGTACTTC
>-|TRBJ2-1|TRBV12-3/TRBV12-4|-
CASSESGYNEQFF
TGTGCCAGCAGTGAAAGCGGTTACAATGAGCAGTTCTTC